This T cell receptor beta chain was recovered during a study of T-cell memory formation after mild COVID-19. Study findings and constraints: Among clones peaking at day 37 in the second wave, SARS-CoV-2 specificity remained unconfirmed.

TCRdb ran MiXCR on the 5' RACE reads and lists one entry per CDR3 protein. The repertoire holds about half a million distinct CDR3 sequences, with roughly 20% as singletons. This clonotype showed up just a few times. Its specificity is unknown. The ends were cut back, 5 bases at V and 1 base at J, with 9 bases in the middle. From germline, CDR1 is LGHDT and CDR2 YNNKEL (reference sequence). The CDR3 runs 14 residues. The rearrangement links TRBV3-1 to TRBJ1-3; TRBD1 is a possible D gene (6 bases). The sequence was obtained from an adult woman who had mild COVID-19 (a few samples of this study predate the infection). Cell type and time point are not known. The sample comprised PBMCs or a T cell subset sorted from them (not recorded which). The CDR3 DNA reads TGTGCCAGCAGCTTCGGACAGTCTGGAAACACCATATATTTT. It is translated as CASSFGQSGNTIYF. The whole variable domain, remainder taken from reference TRBV3-1 and TRBJ1-3, is DTAVSQTPKYLVTQMGNDKSIKCEQNLGHDTMYWYKQDSKKFLKIMFSYNNKELIINETVPNRFSPKSPDKAHLNLHINSLELGDSAVYFCASSFGQSGNTIYFGEGSWLTVV.